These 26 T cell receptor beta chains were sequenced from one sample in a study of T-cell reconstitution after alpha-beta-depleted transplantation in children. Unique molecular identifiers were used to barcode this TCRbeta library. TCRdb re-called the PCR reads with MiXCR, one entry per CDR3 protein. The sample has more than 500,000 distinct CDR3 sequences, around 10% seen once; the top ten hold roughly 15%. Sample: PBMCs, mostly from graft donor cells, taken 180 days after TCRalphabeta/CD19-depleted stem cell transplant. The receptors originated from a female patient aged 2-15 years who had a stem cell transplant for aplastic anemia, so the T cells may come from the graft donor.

This CDR3 reads CASSWSGVDNEQFF. In DNA form, the CDR3 reads TGTGCCAGCAGCTGGAGCGGGGTGGACAATGAGCAGTTCTTC. The J gene is TRBJ2-1, the V gene TRBV7-2; TRBD2 matches at 7 bases. CDR1 is SGHTA and CDR2 is FQGNSA in the germline V gene. After removal of 4 bases from V and 5 bases from J, the junction contained 5 bases not matched to a gene. The CDR3 has 14 residues. Drawing the rest from reference TRBV7-2 and TRBJ2-1, the complete variable domain is GAGVSQSPSNKVTEKGKDVELRCDPISGHTALYWYRQSLGQGLEFLIYFQGNSAPDKSGLPSDRFSAERTGGSVSTLTIQRTQQEDSAVYLCASSWSGVDNEQFFGPGTRLTVL.

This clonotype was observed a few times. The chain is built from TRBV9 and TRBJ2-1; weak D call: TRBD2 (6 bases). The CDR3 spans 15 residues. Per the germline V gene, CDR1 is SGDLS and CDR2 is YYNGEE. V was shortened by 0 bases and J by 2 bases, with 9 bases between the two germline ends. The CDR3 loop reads CASSVAGVTYNEQFF. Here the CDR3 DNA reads TGTGCCAGCAGCGTAGCGGGAGTCACCTACAATGAGCAGTTCTTC.

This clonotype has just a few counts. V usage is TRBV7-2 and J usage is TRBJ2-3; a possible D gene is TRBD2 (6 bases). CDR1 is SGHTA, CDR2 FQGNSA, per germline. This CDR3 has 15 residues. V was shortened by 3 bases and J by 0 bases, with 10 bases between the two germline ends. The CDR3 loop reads CASSFAGRSTDTQYF. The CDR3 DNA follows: TGTGCCAGCAGCTTCGCGGGAAGAAGCACAGATACGCAGTATTTT.

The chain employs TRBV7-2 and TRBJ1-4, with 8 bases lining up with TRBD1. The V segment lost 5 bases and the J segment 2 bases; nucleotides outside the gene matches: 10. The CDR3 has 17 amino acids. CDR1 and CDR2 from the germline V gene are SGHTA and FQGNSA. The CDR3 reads CASSPGDRGFTNEKLFF. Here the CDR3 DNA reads TGTGCCAGCAGCCCTGGAGACAGGGGTTTTACTAATGAAAAACTGTTTTTT.

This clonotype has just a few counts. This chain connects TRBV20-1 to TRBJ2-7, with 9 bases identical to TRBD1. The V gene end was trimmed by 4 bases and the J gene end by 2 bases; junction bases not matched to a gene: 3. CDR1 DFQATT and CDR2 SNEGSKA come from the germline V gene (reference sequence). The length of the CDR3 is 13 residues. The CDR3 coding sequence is TGCAGTGCTATAGGACAGGGGCCCTACGAGCAGTACTTC. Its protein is CSAIGQGPYEQYF.

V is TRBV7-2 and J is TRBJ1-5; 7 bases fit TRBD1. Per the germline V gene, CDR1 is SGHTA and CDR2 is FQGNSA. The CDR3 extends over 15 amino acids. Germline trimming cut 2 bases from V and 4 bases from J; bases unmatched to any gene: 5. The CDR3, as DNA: TGTGCCAGCAGCTTATCAGGGGGGCTAAATCAGCCCCAGCATTTT. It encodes CASSLSGGLNQPQHF.

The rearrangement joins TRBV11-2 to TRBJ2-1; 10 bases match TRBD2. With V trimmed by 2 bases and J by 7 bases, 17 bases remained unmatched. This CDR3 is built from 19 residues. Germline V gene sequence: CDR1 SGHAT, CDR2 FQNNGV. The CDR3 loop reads CASSLYASGRVWNMNEQFF. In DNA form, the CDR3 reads TGTGCCAGCAGCTTATATGCTAGCGGGAGAGTGTGGAATATGAATGAGCAGTTCTTC. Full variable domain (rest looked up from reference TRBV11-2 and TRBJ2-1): EAGVAQSPRYKIIEKRQSVAFWCNPISGHATLYWYQQILGQGPKLLIQFQNNGVVDDSQLPKDRFSAERLKGVDSTLKIQPAKLEDSAVYLCASSLYASGRVWNMNEQFFGPGTRLTVL.

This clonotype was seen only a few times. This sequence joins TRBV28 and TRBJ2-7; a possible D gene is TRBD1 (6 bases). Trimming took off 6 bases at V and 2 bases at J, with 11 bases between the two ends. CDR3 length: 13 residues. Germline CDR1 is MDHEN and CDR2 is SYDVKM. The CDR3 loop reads CASRMTGPYEQYF. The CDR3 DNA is TGTGCCAGCAGGATGACAGGCCCCTACGAGCAGTACTTC.

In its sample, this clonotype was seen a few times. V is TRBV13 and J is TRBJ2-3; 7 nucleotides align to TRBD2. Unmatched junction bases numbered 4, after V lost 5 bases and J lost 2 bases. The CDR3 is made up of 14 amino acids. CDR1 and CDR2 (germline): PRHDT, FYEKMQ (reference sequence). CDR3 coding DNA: TGTGCCAGCAGCCCCCGGGACTACACAGATACGCAGTATTTT. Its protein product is CASSPRDYTDTQYF.

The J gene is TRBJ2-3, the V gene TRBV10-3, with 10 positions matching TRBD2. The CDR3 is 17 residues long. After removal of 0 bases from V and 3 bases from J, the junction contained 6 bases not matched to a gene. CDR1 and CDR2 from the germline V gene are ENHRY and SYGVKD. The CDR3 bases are TGTGCCATCAGTGAGTCGGTAGCGGGAGGCCCTACAGATACGCAGTATTTT. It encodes CAISESVAGGPTDTQYF.

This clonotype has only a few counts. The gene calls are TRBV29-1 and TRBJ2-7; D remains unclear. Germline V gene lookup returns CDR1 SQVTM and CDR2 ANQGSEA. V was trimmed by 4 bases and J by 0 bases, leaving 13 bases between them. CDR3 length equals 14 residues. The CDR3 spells CSVVIGPSSYEQYV. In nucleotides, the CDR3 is TGCAGCGTTGTAATTGGGCCCAGCTCCTACGAGCAGTACGTC.

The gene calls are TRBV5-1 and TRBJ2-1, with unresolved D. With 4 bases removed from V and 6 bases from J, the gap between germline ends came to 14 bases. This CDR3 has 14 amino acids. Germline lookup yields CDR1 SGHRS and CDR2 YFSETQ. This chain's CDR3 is CASSQVVIGNEQFF. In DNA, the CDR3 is TGCGCCAGCAGCCAAGTTGTAATCGGCAATGAGCAGTTCTTC.

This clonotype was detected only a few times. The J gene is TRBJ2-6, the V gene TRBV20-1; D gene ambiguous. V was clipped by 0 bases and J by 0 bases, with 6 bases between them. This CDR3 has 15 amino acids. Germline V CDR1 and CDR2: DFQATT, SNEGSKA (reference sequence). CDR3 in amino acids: CSARDPGSGANVLTF. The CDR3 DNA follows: TGCAGTGCTAGAGATCCCGGCTCTGGGGCCAACGTCCTGACTTTC.

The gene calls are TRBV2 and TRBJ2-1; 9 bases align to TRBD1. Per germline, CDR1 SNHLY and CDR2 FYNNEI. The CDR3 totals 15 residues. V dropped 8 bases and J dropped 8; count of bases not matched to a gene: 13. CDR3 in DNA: TGTGCCAGCCTAGAAGGACAGGGGTTCGGACATGAGCAGTTCTTC. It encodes CASLEGQGFGHEQFF.

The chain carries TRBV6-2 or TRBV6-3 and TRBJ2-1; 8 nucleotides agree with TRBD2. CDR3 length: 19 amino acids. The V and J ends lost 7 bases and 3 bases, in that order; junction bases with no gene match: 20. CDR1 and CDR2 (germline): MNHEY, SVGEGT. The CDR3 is CASTPTGGGRPGIYNEQFF. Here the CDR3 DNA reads TGTGCCAGCACCCCCACGGGGGGCGGGAGGCCAGGTATCTACAATGAGCAGTTCTTC.

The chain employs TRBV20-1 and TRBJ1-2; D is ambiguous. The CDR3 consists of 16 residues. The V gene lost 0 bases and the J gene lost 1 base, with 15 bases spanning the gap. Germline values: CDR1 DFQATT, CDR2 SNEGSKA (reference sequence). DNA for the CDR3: TGCAGTGCTAGAGAACTAGTAGAACGCAGTAACTATGGCTACACCTTC. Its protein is CSARELVERSNYGYTF.

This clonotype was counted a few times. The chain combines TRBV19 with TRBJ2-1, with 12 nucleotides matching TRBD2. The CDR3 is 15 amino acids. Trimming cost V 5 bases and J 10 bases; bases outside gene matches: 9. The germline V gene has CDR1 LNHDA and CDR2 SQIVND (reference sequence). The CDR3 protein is CASSPRTSGMGEQFF. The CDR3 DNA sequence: TGTGCCAGTAGTCCCCGGACTAGCGGGATGGGAGAGCAGTTCTTC.

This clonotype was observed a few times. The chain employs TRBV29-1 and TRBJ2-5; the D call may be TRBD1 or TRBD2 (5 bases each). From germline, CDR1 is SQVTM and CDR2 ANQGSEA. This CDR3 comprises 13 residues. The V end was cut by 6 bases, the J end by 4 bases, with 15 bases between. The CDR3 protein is CSVGTNLRETQYF. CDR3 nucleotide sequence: TGCAGCGTCGGGACCAATTTGAGAGAGACCCAGTACTTC.

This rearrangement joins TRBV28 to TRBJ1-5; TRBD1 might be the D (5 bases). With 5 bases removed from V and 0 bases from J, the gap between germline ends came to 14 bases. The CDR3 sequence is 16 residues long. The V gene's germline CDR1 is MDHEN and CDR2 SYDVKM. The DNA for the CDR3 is TGTGCCAGCAGTCAAGACAGTTTCTATAGCAATCAGCCCCAGCATTTT. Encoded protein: CASSQDSFYSNQPQHF.

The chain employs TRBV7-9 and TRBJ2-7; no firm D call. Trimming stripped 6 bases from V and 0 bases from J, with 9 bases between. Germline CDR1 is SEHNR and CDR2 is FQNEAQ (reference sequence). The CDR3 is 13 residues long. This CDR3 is CASSVARSYEQYV. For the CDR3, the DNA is TGTGCCAGCAGTGTCGCGCGCTCCTACGAGCAGTACGTC.

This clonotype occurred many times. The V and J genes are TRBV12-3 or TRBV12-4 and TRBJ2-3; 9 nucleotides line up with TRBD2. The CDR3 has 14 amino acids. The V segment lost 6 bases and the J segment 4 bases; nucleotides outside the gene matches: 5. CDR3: CASSLIAGADTQYF. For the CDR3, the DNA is TGTGCCAGCAGCCTAATAGCGGGAGCAGATACGCAGTATTTT.

The DNA of the CDR3 is TGTGCCAGCAGTCCCAACGGGTCAGGGAAACAAAATGAGCAGTTCTTC. Protein sequence: CASSPNGSGKQNEQFF. This chain uses TRBV28 with TRBJ2-1, with D possibly matching TRBD1 (5 bases). Germline lookup yields CDR1 MDHEN and CDR2 SYDVKM. The CDR3 extends over 16 amino acids. V lost 5 bases and J lost 7, with 21 bases in between.

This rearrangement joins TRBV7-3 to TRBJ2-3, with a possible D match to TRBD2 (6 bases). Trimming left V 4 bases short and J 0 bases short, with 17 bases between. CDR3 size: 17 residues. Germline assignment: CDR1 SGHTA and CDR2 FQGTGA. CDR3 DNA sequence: TGTGCCAGCAGCTCGACGGGACTCCCTTCTAGCACAGATACGCAGTATTTT. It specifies CASSSTGLPSSTDTQYF.

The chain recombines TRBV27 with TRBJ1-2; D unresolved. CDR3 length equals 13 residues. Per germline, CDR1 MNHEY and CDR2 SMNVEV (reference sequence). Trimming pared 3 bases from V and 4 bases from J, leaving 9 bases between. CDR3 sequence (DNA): TGTGCCAGCAGTTTTTCCGATTCCTATGGCTACACCTTC. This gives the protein CASSFSDSYGYTF.

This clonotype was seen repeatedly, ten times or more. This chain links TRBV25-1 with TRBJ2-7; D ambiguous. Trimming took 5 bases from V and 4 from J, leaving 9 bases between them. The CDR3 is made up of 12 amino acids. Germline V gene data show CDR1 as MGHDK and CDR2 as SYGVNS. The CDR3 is CASSTPGYEQYF. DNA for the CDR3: TGTGCCAGCAGTACCCCCGGGTACGAGCAGTACTTC.

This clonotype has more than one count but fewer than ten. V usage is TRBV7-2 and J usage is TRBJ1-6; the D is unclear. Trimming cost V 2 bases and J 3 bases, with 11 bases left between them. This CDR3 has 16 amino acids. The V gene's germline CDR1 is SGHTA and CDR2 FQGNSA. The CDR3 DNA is TGTGCCAGCAGCTTAAGGTCCGGGCTCTATAATTCACCCCTCCACTTT. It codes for CASSLRSGLYNSPLHF.